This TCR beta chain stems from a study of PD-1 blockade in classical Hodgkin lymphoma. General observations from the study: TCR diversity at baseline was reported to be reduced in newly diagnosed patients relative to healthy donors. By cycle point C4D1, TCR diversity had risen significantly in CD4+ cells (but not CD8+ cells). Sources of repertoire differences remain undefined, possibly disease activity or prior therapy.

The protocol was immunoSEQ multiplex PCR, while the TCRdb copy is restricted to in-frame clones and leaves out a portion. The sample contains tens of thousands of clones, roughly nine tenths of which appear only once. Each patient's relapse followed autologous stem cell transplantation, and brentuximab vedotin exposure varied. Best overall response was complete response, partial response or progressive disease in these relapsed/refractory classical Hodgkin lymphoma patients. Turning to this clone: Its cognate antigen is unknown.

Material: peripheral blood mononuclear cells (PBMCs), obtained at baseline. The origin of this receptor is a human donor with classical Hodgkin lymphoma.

CDR3 nucleotides: TGTGCCATCAGTGATGGAAAAGCGGGACGCCCCCTGACCTACGAGCAGTACTTC. It encodes CAISDGKAGRPLTYEQYF. The chain employs TRBV10-3 and TRBJ2-7, with 7 bases that match TRBD2. Germline trimming cut 3 bases from V and 2 bases from J; bases unmatched to any gene: 16. CDR1 is ENHRY, CDR2 SYGVKD, per germline. CDR3 length: 18 residues.